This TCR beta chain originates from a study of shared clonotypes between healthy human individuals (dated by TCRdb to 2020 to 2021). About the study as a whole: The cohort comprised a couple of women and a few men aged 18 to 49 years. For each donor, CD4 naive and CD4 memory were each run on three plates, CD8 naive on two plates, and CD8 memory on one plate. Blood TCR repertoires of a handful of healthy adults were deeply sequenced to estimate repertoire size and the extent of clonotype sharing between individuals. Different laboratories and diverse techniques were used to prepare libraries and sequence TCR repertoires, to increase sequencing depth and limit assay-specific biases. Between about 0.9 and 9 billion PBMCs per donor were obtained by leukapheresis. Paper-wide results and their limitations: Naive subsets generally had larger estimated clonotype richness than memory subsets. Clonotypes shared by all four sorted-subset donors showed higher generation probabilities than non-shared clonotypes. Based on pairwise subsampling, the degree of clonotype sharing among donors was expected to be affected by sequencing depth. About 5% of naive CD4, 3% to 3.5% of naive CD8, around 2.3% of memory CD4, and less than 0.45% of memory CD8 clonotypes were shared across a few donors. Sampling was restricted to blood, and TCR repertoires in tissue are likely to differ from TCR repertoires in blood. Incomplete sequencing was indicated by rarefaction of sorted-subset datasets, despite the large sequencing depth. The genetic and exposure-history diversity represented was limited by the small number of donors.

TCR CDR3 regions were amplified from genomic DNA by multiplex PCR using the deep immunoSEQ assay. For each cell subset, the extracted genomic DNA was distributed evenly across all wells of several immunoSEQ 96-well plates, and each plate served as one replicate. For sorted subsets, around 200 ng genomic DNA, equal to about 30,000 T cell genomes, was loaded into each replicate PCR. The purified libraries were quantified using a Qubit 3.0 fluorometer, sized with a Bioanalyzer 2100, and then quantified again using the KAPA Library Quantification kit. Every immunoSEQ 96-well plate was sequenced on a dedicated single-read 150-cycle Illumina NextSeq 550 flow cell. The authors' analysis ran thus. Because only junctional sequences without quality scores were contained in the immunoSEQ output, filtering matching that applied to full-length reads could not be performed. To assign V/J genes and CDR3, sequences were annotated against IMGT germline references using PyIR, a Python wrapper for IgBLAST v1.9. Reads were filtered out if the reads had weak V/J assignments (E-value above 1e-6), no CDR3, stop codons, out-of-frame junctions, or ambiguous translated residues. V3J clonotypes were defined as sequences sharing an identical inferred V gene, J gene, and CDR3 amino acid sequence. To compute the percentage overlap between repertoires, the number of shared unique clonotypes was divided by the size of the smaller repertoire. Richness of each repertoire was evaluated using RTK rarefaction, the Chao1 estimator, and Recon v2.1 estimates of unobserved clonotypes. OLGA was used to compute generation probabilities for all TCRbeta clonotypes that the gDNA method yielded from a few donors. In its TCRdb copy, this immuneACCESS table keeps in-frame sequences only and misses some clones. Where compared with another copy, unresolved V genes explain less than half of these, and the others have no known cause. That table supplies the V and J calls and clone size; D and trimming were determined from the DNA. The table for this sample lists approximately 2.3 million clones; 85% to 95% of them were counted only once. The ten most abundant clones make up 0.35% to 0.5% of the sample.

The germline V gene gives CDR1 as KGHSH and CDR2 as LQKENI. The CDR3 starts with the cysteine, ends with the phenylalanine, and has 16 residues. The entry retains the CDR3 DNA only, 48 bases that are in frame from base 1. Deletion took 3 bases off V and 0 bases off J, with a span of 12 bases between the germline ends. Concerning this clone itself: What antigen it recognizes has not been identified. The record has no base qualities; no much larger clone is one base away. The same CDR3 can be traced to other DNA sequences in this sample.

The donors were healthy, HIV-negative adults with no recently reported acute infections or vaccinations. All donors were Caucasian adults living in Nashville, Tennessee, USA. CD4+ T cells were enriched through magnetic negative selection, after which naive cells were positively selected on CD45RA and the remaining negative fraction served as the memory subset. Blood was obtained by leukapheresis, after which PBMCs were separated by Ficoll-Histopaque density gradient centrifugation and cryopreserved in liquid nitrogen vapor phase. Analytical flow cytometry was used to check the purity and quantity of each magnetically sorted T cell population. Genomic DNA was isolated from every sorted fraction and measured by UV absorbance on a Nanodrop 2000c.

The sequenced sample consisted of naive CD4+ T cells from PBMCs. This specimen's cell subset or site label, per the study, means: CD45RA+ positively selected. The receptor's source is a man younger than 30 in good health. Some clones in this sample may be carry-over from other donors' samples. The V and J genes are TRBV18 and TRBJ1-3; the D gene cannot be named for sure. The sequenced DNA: TGTGCCAGCTCACCGGCTCAGTTGAGCTCTGGAAACACCATATATTTT. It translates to CASSPAQLSSGNTIYF.